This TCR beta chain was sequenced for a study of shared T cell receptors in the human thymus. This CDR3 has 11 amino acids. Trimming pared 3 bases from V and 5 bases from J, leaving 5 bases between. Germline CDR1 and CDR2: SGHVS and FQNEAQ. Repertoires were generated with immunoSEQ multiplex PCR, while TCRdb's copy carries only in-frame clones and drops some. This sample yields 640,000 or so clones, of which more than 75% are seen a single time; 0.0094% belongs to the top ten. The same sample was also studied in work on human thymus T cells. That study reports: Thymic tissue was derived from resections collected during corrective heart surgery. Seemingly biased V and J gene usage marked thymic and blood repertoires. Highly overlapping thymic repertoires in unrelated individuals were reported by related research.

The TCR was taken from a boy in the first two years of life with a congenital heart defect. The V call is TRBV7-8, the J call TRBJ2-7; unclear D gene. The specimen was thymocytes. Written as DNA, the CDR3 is TGTGCCAGCAGCTTGGCACACGAGCAGTACTTC. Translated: CASSLAHEQYF.